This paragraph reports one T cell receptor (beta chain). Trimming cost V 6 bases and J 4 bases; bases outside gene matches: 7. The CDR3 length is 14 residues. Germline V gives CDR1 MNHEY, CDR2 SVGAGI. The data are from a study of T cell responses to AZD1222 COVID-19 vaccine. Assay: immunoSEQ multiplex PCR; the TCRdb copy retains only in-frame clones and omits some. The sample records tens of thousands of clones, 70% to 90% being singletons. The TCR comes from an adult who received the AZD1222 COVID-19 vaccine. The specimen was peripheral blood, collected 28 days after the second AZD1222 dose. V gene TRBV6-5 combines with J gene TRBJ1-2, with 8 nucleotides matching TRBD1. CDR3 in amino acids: CASRKTGGGYGYTF. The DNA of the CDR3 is TGTGCCAGCAGAAAAACAGGGGGAGGCTATGGCTACACCTTC.